This is a list of T cell receptor beta chains from one sample in a study of TIL therapy for anti-PD-1-resistant metastatic lung cancer. Profiled with immunoSEQ multiplex PCR; TCRdb holds only in-frame clones, not every one. The profile shows more than 90,000 clones, about 71% of them singletons. The sample in question was tumor tissue, obtained at baseline. The source of these receptors is a person aged 25-80 years with non-small cell lung cancer. Both conserved end residues are part of each CDR3. The D gene is left open where the match is weak. Only some rows state a clone size, as once, few, many or a class for expanded clones.

d_gene,abundance,v_gene,j_gene,CDR3nt,CDR3aa
.,.,TRBV19,TRBJ2-6,TGTGCCAGTAACCCCACATCCTCCGGGGCCAACGTCCTGACTTTC,CASNPTSSGANVLTF
.,.,TRBV28,TRBJ2-1,TGTGCCAGCAGTTTAGGAACCGGGACCACCTACAATGAGCAGTTCTTC,CASSLGTGTTYNEQFF
TRBD1,.,TRBV18,TRBJ2-3,TGTGCCAGCTCATTTAGACAGGGAACTGGAGATAAAGATACGCAGTATTTT,CASSFRQGTGDKDTQYF
.,.,TRBV29-1,TRBJ2-5,TGCAGCGTGACAGAAAGCCAAGAGACCCAGTACTTC,CSVTESQETQYF
.,few,TRBV2,TRBJ1-5,TGTGCCAGCAGTGAACACAGGAATCAGCCCCAGCATTTT,CASSEHRNQPQHF
TRBD1,few,TRBV19,TRBJ1-6,TGTGCCAGTAGTCTGGAACAGGGGGTCAATTCACCCCTCCACTTT,CASSLEQGVNSPLHF
TRBD2,.,TRBV4-1,TRBJ2-5,TGCGCCAGCAGCCCAAGGGGAGCGGGGGGTGAGGAGACCCAGTACTTC,CASSPRGAGGEETQYF
TRBD2,.,TRBV4-2,TRBJ2-2,TGTGCCAGCAGCCAAGATCTAGCGGGGGGAAACACCGGGGAGCTGTTTTTT,CASSQDLAGGNTGELFF
.,.,TRBV6-5,TRBJ2-4,TGTGCCAGCTCCGGAGCTCTCGGGAACATTCAGTACTTC,CASSGALGNIQYF
.,.,TRBV6-5,TRBJ1-2,TGTGCCAGCAGTTACTCACGGGGGGCTAGGGGCTACACCTTC,CASSYSRGARGYTF
.,.,TRBV25-1,TRBJ2-1,TGTGCCAGCAGTGAGCGGCCCCAGCGGAAATCCTACAATGAGCAGTTCTTC,CASSERPQRKSYNEQFF
TRBD1,.,TRBV28,TRBJ2-4,TGTGCCAGCAGTTTATTGGACAGGGGCAAAAACATTCAGTACTTC,CASSLLDRGKNIQYF
TRBD1,.,TRBV19,TRBJ1-2,TGTGCCAGTAGTATCACAGGGGTAGACTATGGCTACACCTTC,CASSITGVDYGYTF
.,.,TRBV29-1,TRBJ2-7,TGCAGCGTTGGGGGGGACGAGCAGTACTTC,CSVGGDEQYF
.,.,TRBV28,TRBJ1-2,TGTGCCAGCAGTTTATCTGCAGCCCCCTATGGCTACACCTTC,CASSLSAAPYGYTF
.,.,TRBV11-3,TRBJ2-1,TGTGCCAGCAGCTTAGTCCCCGGGATGGAGCAGTTCTTC,CASSLVPGMEQFF
.,.,TRBV5-1,TRBJ1-1,TGCGCCAGCAGCTCAGGGGTCTTGAACACTGAAGCTTTCTTT,CASSSGVLNTEAFF
TRBD2,.,TRBV7-7,TRBJ2-2,TGTGCCAGCAGCAGGACTAGCGGACACACCGGGGAGCTGTTTTTT,CASSRTSGHTGELFF
.,.,TRBV12-3/TRBV12-4,TRBJ2-5,TGTGCCAGCAGTTTCGGCAGACAAGAGACCCAGTACTTC,CASSFGRQETQYF
.,.,TRBV3-1/TRBV3-2,TRBJ2-5,TGTGCCAGCAGCCAGGTTTGGCGAGAGACCCAGTACTTC,CASSQVWRETQYF
TRBD1,few,TRBV11-3,TRBJ2-5,TGTGCCAGCAGCCTTGGACAGGGGGCAAGCGAGACCCAGTACTTC,CASSLGQGASETQYF
.,few,TRBV6-1,TRBJ1-2,TGTGCCAGCAGTGAATTTGGTCAGTTTGACGGCTACACCTTC,CASSEFGQFDGYTF
.,.,TRBV9,TRBJ2-3,TGTGCCAGCAGCGTAGGAGGACCTACAGATACGCAGTATTTT,CASSVGGPTDTQYF
.,.,TRBV6-1,TRBJ2-5,TGTGCCAGCAGTGAAATGGGGGTCCAAGAGACCCAGTACTTC,CASSEMGVQETQYF
.,.,TRBV20-1,TRBJ2-7,TGCAGTGCTAGTGGGACCCACCTTGGGCACGAGCAGTACTTC,CSASGTHLGHEQYF
.,.,TRBV4-3,TRBJ2-7,TGCGCCAGCAGCCAAGACGGCGGCGGTGTCGCCCACGAGCAGTACTTC,CASSQDGGGVAHEQYF
.,few,TRBV18,TRBJ1-1,TGTGCCAGCTCACCGACGGACCTCTTGGGAACTGAAGCTTTCTTT,CASSPTDLLGTEAFF
.,.,TRBV6-2/TRBV6-3,TRBJ1-2,TGTGCCAGCAGTTACTCTGGGACTGAGAATGGCTACACCTTC,CASSYSGTENGYTF
.,few,TRBV20-1,TRBJ1-1,TGCAGTGCCAGGACGACTGAAGCTTTCTTT,CSARTTEAFF
TRBD1,.,TRBV27,TRBJ1-6,TGTGCCAGCACCAGGACAGGGGCTCAATCTTCACCCCTCCACTTT,CASTRTGAQSSPLHF
TRBD1,few,TRBV19,TRBJ2-7,TGTGCCAGTAGAAGGGGGCTGGAGCAGTACTTC,CASRRGLEQYF
TRBD1,.,TRBV9,TRBJ2-7,TGTGCCAGCAGCCCAAATACAGGGGGGTACGAGCAGTACTTC,CASSPNTGGYEQYF